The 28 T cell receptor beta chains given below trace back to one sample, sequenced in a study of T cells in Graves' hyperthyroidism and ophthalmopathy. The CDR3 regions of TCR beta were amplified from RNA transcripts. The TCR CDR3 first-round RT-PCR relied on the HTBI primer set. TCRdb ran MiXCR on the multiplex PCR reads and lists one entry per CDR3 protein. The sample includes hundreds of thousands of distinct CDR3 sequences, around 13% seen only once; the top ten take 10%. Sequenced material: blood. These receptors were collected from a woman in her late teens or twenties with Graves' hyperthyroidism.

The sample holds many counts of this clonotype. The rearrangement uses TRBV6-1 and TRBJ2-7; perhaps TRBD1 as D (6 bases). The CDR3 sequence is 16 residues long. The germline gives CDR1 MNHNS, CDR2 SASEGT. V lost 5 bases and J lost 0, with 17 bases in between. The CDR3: CASSTRDTLSSYEQYF. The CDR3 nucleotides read TGTGCCAGCAGTACCCGGGACACCTTGAGCTCCTACGAGCAGTACTTC.

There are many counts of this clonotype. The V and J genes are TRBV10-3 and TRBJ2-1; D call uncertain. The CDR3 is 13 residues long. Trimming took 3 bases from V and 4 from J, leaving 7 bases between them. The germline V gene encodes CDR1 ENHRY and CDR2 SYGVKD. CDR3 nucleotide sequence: TGTGCCATCAGTGACCCTCCATACAATGAGCAGTTCTTC. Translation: CAISDPPYNEQFF.

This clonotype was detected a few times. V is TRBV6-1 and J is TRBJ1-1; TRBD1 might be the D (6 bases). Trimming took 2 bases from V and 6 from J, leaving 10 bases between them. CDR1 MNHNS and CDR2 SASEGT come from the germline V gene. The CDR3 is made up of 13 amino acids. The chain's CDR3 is CASSEQGRAEAFF. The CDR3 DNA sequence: TGTGCCAGCAGTGAACAGGGGAGGGCTGAAGCTTTCTTT.

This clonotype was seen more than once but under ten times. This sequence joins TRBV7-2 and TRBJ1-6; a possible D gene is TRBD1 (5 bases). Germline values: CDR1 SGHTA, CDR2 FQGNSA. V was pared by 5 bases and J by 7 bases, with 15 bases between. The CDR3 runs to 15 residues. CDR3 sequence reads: CASSLRVGVNSPLHF. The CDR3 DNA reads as TGTGCCAGCAGCCTCAGGGTGGGGGTGAATTCACCCCTCCACTTT.

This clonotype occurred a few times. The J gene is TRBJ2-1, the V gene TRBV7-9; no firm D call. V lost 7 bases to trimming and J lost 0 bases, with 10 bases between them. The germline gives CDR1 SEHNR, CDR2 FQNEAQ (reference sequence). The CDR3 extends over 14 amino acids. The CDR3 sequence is CASTGFSSYNEQFF. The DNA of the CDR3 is TGTGCCAGCACCGGTTTTAGCTCCTACAATGAGCAGTTCTTC.

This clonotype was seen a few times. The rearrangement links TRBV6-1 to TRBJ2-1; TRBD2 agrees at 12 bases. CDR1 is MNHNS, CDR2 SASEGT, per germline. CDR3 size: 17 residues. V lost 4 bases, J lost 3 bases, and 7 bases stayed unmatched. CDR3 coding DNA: TGTGCCAGCAGTGTCCGGACTAGCGGGATCTACTACAATGAGCAGTTCTTC. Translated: CASSVRTSGIYYNEQFF.

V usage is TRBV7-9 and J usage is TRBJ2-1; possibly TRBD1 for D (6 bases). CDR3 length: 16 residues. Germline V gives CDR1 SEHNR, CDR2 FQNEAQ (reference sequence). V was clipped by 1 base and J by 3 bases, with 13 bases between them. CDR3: CASSLVPDSFYNEQFF. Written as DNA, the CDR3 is TGTGCCAGCAGCTTAGTCCCGGACAGCTTCTACAATGAGCAGTTCTTC.

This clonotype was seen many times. DNA for the CDR3: TGTGCCAGCTCACCACTCCCGGGGCAGTACAATGAGCAGTTCTTC. This gives the protein CASSPLPGQYNEQFF. This chain links TRBV18 with TRBJ2-1; D possibly uses TRBD1 or TRBD2 (5 bases each). This CDR3 is built from 15 residues. In germline, CDR1 is KGHSH, CDR2 LQKENI. V lost 1 base, J lost 4 bases, and 11 bases lay in between.

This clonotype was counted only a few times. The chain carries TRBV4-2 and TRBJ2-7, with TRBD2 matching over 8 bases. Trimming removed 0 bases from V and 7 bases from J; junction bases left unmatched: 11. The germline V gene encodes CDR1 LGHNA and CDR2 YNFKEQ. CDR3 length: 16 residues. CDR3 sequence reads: CASSQDPAGAVREQYF. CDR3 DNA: TGTGCCAGCAGCCAAGACCCAGCGGGAGCGGTGCGGGAGCAGTACTTC.

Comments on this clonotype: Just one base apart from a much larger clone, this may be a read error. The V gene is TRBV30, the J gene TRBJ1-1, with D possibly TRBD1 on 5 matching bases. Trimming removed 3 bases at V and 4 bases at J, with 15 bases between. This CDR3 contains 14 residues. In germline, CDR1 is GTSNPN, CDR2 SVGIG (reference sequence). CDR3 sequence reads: CAWSYNRISTEAFF. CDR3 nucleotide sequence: TGTGCCTGGAGCTACAACAGGATCAGCACTGAAGCTTTCTTT. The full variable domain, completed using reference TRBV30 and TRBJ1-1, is SQTIHQWPATLVQPVGSPLSLECTVEGTSNPNLYWYRQAAGRGLQLLFYSVGIGQISSEVPQNLSASRPQDRQFILSSKKLLLSDSGFYLCAWSYNRISTEAFFGQGTRLTVV.

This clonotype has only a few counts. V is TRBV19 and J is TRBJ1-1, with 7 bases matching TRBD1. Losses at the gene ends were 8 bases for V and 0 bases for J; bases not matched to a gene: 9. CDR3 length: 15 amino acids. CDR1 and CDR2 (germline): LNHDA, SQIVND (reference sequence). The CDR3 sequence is CASGGTVEMNTEAFF. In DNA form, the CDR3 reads TGTGCCAGTGGTGGGACAGTAGAGATGAACACTGAAGCTTTCTTT.

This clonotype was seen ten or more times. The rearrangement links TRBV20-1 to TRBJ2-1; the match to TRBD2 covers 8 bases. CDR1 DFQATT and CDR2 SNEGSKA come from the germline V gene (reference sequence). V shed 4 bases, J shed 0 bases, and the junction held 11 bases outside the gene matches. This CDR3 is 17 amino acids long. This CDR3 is CSATPISGVSSYNEQFF. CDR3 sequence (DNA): TGCAGTGCTACCCCGATTAGCGGGGTAAGCTCCTACAATGAGCAGTTCTTC.

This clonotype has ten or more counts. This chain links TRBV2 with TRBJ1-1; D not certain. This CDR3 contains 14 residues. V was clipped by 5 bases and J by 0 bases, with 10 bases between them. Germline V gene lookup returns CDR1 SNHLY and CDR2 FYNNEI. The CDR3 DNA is TGTGCCAGCAGTCTTTGGCTAATGAACACTGAAGCTTTCTTT. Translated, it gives CASSLWLMNTEAFF.

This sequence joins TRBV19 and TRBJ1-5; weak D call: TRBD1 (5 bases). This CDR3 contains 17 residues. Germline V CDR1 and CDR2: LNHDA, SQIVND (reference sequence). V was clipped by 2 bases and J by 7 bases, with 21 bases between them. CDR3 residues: CASSINRRDPLGQPQHF. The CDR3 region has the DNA TGTGCCAGTAGTATAAACCGCCGGGACCCCCTGGGACAGCCCCAGCATTTT.

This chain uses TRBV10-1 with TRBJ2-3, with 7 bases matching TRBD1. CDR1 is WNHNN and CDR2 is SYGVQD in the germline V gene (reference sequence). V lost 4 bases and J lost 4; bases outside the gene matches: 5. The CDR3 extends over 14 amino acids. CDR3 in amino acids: CASSGRTGSDTQYF. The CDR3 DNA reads TGCGCCAGCAGTGGACGGACAGGTTCAGATACGCAGTATTTT.

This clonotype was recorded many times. The CDR3 loop is CASSHPVFTEAFF. CDR3 sequence (DNA): TGTGCCAGCAGCCACCCCGTCTTTACTGAAGCTTTCTTT. This sequence joins TRBV7-2 and TRBJ1-1, with D uncertain. Germline lookup yields CDR1 SGHTA and CDR2 FQGNSA. V lost 5 bases and J 5 bases, leaving 12 bases between the germline ends. CDR3 size: 13 residues.

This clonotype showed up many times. The CDR3 DNA sequence: TGTGCCAGCAGCTTGGGCAGGGCGGGAGAAAAACTGTTTTTT. Amino acid sequence: CASSLGRAGEKLFF. The chain employs TRBV13 and TRBJ1-4; D might be TRBD1 (5 bases). The V gene lost 3 bases and the J gene lost 8 bases, with 13 bases spanning the gap. The CDR3 extends over 14 amino acids. Germline-derived CDR1 and CDR2 are PRHDT and FYEKMQ (reference sequence).

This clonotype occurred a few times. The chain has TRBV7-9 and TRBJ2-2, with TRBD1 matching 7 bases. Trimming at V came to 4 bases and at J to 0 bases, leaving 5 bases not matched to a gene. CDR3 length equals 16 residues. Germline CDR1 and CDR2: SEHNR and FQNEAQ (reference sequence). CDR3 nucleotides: TGTGCCAGCAGCTCCCCGACAGGGTCGAACACCGGGGAGCTGTTTTTT. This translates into CASSSPTGSNTGELFF. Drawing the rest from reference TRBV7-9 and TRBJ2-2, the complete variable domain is DTGVSQNPRHKITKRGQNVTFRCDPISEHNRLYWYRQTLGQGPEFLTYFQNEAQLEKSRLLSDRFSAERPKGSFSTLEIQRTEQGDSAMYLCASSSPTGSNTGELFFGEGSRLTVL.

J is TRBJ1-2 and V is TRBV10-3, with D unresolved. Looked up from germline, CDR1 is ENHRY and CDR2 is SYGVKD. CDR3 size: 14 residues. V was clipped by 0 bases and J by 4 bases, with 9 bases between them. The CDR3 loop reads CAISESGSPYGYTF. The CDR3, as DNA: TGTGCCATCAGTGAGTCGGGCAGCCCCTATGGCTACACCTTC.

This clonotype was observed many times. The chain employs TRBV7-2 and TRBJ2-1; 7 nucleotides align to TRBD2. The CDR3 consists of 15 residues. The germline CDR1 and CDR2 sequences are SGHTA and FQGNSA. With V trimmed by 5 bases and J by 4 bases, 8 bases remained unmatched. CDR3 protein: CASSPPSGGYNEQFF. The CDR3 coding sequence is TGTGCCAGCAGCCCCCCTTCGGGGGGATACAATGAGCAGTTCTTC.

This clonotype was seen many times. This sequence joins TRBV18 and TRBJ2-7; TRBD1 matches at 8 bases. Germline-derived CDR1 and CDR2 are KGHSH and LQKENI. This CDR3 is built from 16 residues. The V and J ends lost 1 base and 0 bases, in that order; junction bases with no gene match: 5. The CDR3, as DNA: TGTGCCAGCTCACCACGCCGGGACAGGCCCTCCTACGAGCAGTACTTC. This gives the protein CASSPRRDRPSYEQYF. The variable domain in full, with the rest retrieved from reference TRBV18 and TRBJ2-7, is NAGVMQNPRHLVRRRGQEARLRCSPMKGHSHVYWYRQLPEEGLKFMVYLQKENIIDESGMPKERFSAEFPKEGPSILRIQQVVRGDSAAYFCASSPRRDRPSYEQYFGPGTRLTVT.

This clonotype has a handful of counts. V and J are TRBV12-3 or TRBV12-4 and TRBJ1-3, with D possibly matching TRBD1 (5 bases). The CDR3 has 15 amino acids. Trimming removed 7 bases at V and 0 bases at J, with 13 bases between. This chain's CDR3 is CASNMGGSSGNTIYF. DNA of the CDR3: TGTGCCAGCAACATGGGGGGGAGCTCTGGAAACACCATATATTTT.

The CDR3 nucleotides read TGCAGTGCAAAGACAGGATCCGGTTCCTATAATTCACCCCTCCACTTT. The encoded protein is CSAKTGSGSYNSPLHF. The J gene is TRBJ1-6, the V gene TRBV20-1; weak D call: TRBD1 (6 bases). The CDR3 length is 16 residues. Trimming shortened V by 6 bases and J by 1 base, and 16 bases separated the two germline ends. Germline CDR1 DFQATT, CDR2 SNEGSKA (reference sequence).

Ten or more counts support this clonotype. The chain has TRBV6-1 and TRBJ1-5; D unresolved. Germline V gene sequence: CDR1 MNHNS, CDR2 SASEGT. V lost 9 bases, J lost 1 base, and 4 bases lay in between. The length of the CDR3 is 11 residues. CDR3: CASKSNQPQHF. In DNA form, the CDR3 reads TGTGCCAGTAAAAGCAATCAGCCCCAGCATTTT.

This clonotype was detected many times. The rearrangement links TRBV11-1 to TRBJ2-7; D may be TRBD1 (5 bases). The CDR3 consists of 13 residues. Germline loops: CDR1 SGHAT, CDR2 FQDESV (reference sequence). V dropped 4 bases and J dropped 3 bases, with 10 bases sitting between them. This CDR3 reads CASSSTGVYEQYF. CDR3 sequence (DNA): TGTGCCAGCAGCTCCACAGGCGTCTACGAGCAGTACTTC.

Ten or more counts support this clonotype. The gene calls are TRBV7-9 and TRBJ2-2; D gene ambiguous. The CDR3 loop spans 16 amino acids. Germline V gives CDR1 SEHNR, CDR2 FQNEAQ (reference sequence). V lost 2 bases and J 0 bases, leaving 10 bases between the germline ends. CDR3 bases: TGTGCCAGCAGCTTATTTCAGATCGCGAACACCGGGGAGCTGTTTTTT. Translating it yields CASSLFQIANTGELFF. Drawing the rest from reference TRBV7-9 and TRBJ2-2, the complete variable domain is DTGVSQNPRHKITKRGQNVTFRCDPISEHNRLYWYRQTLGQGPEFLTYFQNEAQLEKSRLLSDRFSAERPKGSFSTLEIQRTEQGDSAMYLCASSLFQIANTGELFFGEGSRLTVL.

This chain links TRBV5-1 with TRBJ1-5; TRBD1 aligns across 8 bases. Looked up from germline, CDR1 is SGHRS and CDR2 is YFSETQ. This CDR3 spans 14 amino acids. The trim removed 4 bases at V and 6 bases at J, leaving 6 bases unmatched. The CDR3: CASSAGGAFQPQHF. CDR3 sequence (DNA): TGCGCCAGCAGCGCAGGGGGCGCTTTTCAGCCCCAGCATTTT.

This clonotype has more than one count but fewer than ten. CDR3 amino acids: CASSPVGQGANTEAFF. DNA of the CDR3: TGCGCCAGCAGCCCCGTAGGACAGGGGGCGAACACTGAAGCTTTCTTT. The rearrangement joins TRBV4-1 to TRBJ1-1, with 11 bases that match TRBD1. Germline V CDR1 and CDR2: MGHRA, YSYEKL. This CDR3 region has 16 residues. V shed 4 bases and J 1 base; nucleotides not matched to a gene: 5.